This T cell receptor (beta chain) was identified during a study of tumour-infiltrating T cells in Burkitt lymphoma. Study as a whole: Productive clonality predicted overall and progression-free survival.

Germline V CDR1 and CDR2: LNHDA, SQIVND (reference sequence). This CDR3 is built from 15 residues. V trimming: 6 bases; J trimming: 0 bases; junction bases outside the gene matches: 5. Repertoires were generated with immunoSEQ multiplex PCR, while TCRdb's copy carries only in-frame clones and drops some. The sample carries more than 12,000 clones, more than 60% recorded once. The sequence was collected from a human donor with diffuse large B-cell lymphoma. Sequenced sample: tumor tissue. The gene calls are TRBV19 and TRBJ2-3; 8 bases map to TRBD2. CDR3 nucleotides: TGTGCCAGTAGGTCCAGCGGGAGCAGCACAGATACGCAGTATTTT. It encodes CASRSSGSSTDTQYF.